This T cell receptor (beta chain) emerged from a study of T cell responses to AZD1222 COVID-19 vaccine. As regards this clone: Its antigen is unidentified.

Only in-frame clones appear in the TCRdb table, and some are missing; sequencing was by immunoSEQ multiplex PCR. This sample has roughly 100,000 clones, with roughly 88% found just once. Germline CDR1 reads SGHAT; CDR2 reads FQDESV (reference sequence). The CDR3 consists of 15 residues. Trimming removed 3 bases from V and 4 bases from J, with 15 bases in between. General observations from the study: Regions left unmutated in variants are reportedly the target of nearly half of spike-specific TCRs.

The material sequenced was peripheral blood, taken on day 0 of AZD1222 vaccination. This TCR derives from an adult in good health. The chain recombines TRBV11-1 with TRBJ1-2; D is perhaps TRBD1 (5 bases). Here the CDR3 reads CASSLAGPGPYGYTF. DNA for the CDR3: TGTGCCAGCAGCTTGGCGGGACCCGGACCCTATGGCTACACCTTC. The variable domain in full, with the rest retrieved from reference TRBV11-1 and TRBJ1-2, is EAEVAQSPRYKITEKSQAVAFWCDPISGHATLYWYRQILGQGPELLVQFQDESVVDDSQLPKDRFSAERLKGVDSTLKIQPAELGDSAMYLCASSLAGPGPYGYTFGSGTRLTVV.